Listed below are T cell receptor beta chains from one sample, sequenced in a study of cytotoxic CD8 clonotypes in ibrutinib-treated CLL. Sequencing used immunoSEQ multiplex PCR; TCRdb keeps in-frame clones, though not all of them. This sample has roughly 130,000 clones, with around 90% found just once. This material consisted of PBMCs, taken after 12 months of ibrutinib treatment. The receptors were gathered from a human donor with chronic lymphocytic leukemia. The conserved cysteine and the conserved F or W are not part of the CDR3 here. D genes are given only for firm matches.

v_gene: TRBV10-3; j_gene: TRBJ1-4; d_gene: .; CDR3aa: AISDGQGGEKLF
v_gene: TRBV19; j_gene: TRBJ1-4; d_gene: .; CDR3aa: ASSMVQGTEKLF
v_gene: TRBV5-4; j_gene: TRBJ2-1; d_gene: .; CDR3aa: ASRIESSYNEQF
v_gene: TRBV6-1; j_gene: TRBJ1-2; d_gene: TRBD1; CDR3aa: ASSAPGQGDYGYT
v_gene: TRBV4-1; j_gene: TRBJ2-1; d_gene: TRBD2; CDR3aa: ASSQQTSGSLDEQF
v_gene: TRBV11-3; j_gene: TRBJ2-3; d_gene: .; CDR3aa: ASSSWTGPLDTQY
v_gene: TRBV28; j_gene: TRBJ2-3; d_gene: .; CDR3aa: ASSQGSTDTQY
v_gene: TRBV27; j_gene: TRBJ1-5; d_gene: .; CDR3aa: ASSRRVGDQPQH
v_gene: TRBV18; j_gene: TRBJ2-2; d_gene: .; CDR3aa: ASSRRAANTGELF
v_gene: TRBV5-4; j_gene: TRBJ2-3; d_gene: .; CDR3aa: ASSLAAGADTQY
v_gene: TRBV2; j_gene: TRBJ2-3; d_gene: .; CDR3aa: ASSEFPDTQY
v_gene: TRBV4-3; j_gene: TRBJ2-5; d_gene: .; CDR3aa: ASSQGGAQETQY
v_gene: TRBV25-1; j_gene: TRBJ2-1; d_gene: .; CDR3aa: ASSEGDGKQF
v_gene: TRBV6-5; j_gene: TRBJ2-7; d_gene: .; CDR3aa: ASRAWNLYEQY
v_gene: TRBV2; j_gene: TRBJ2-7; d_gene: .; CDR3aa: AIKRRVEQY
v_gene: TRBV9; j_gene: TRBJ2-2; d_gene: .; CDR3aa: ASSVTMNTGELF
v_gene: TRBV27; j_gene: TRBJ2-5; d_gene: TRBD2; CDR3aa: ATGRGQETQY
v_gene: TRBV15; j_gene: TRBJ2-1; d_gene: TRBD2; CDR3aa: ATSRDASGINEQF
v_gene: TRBV30; j_gene: TRBJ2-7; d_gene: TRBD1; CDR3aa: AWSVGTGSNEQY
v_gene: TRBV6-5; j_gene: TRBJ2-1; d_gene: .; CDR3aa: ATGGGVRQEQF
v_gene: TRBV27; j_gene: TRBJ2-5; d_gene: TRBD2; CDR3aa: ASSFSGTSGRETQY
v_gene: TRBV4-3; j_gene: TRBJ2-7; d_gene: .; CDR3aa: ASSQGWGLGEQY
v_gene: TRBV13; j_gene: TRBJ2-1; d_gene: .; CDR3aa: ASSPPRGPLNEQF
v_gene: TRBV7-3; j_gene: TRBJ2-7; d_gene: .; CDR3aa: ASSLTGSSDSYEQY
v_gene: TRBV7-8; j_gene: TRBJ1-5; d_gene: .; CDR3aa: ASSVPGQPQH
v_gene: TRBV19; j_gene: TRBJ2-1; d_gene: .; CDR3aa: ASSIAGEPPYNEQF
v_gene: TRBV7-3; j_gene: TRBJ2-1; d_gene: TRBD2; CDR3aa: ASSSPGTSEDNEQF
v_gene: TRBV7-9; j_gene: TRBJ1-5; d_gene: .; CDR3aa: ASSRDNNQPQH
v_gene: TRBV18; j_gene: TRBJ2-2; d_gene: .; CDR3aa: ASSPFRKDTGELF
v_gene: TRBV28; j_gene: TRBJ2-7; d_gene: .; CDR3aa: ASTKDMAPSPYEQY
v_gene: TRBV19; j_gene: TRBJ2-7; d_gene: .; CDR3aa: ASKGTLPDEQY
v_gene: TRBV28; j_gene: TRBJ2-7; d_gene: .; CDR3aa: ASSLARPPYEQY
v_gene: TRBV28; j_gene: TRBJ1-2; d_gene: .; CDR3aa: ASSSTQGWGYT
v_gene: TRBV23-1; j_gene: TRBJ2-7; d_gene: .; CDR3aa: ASSQSGTASYEQY
v_gene: TRBV4-3; j_gene: TRBJ2-1; d_gene: .; CDR3aa: ASSQDKGLSSYNEQF
v_gene: TRBV2; j_gene: TRBJ1-3; d_gene: .; CDR3aa: ASQREGRENTIY
v_gene: TRBV9; j_gene: TRBJ2-5; d_gene: TRBD2; CDR3aa: ASSVEGSGYQETQY
v_gene: TRBV19; j_gene: TRBJ2-5; d_gene: TRBD1; CDR3aa: ASTRTGQETQY
v_gene: TRBV2; j_gene: TRBJ2-5; d_gene: .; CDR3aa: ASRAAETQY
v_gene: TRBV6-1; j_gene: TRBJ1-1; d_gene: TRBD1; CDR3aa: ASSGQGREAF
v_gene: TRBV5-1; j_gene: TRBJ1-1; d_gene: .; CDR3aa: ASSLGTEAF
v_gene: TRBV30; j_gene: TRBJ2-1; d_gene: TRBD2; CDR3aa: AWSRSGSLNEQF
v_gene: TRBV15; j_gene: TRBJ2-5; d_gene: TRBD1; CDR3aa: ATAGTAAETQY
v_gene: TRBV7-2; j_gene: TRBJ1-2; d_gene: TRBD1; CDR3aa: ASSDPGQGLDYGYT
v_gene: TRBV5-1; j_gene: TRBJ2-1; d_gene: .; CDR3aa: ASSRPGAAEQF
v_gene: TRBV2; j_gene: TRBJ1-5; d_gene: .; CDR3aa: ASRWTSRGQPQH
v_gene: TRBV11-3; j_gene: TRBJ2-7; d_gene: TRBD1; CDR3aa: ASSSTGGLDEQY
v_gene: TRBV30; j_gene: TRBJ2-5; d_gene: .; CDR3aa: AWSSKGQETQY
v_gene: TRBV7-9; j_gene: TRBJ2-2; d_gene: TRBD1; CDR3aa: ASSLGGQGYTGELF
v_gene: TRBV7-9; j_gene: TRBJ2-5; d_gene: TRBD2; CDR3aa: ASTPLGREGETQY
v_gene: TRBV9; j_gene: TRBJ2-7; d_gene: TRBD2; CDR3aa: ASSLAGGPNEQY
v_gene: TRBV5-6; j_gene: TRBJ1-3; d_gene: .; CDR3aa: ASSLLSGGSSGNTIY
v_gene: TRBV7-2; j_gene: TRBJ2-1; d_gene: .; CDR3aa: ASSFGGSEWDEQF
v_gene: TRBV7-9; j_gene: TRBJ1-4; d_gene: .; CDR3aa: ASSSDTNEKLF